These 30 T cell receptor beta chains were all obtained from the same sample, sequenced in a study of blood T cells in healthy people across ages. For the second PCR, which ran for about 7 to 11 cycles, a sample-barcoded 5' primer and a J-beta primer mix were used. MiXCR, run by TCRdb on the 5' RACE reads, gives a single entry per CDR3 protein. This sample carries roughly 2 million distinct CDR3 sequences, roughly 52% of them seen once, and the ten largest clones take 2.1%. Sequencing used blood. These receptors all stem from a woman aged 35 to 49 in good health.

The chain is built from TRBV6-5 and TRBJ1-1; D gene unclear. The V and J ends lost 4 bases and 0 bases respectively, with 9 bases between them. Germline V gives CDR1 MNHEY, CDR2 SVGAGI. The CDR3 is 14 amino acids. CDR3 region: CASSSAAMNTEAFF. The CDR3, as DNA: TGTGCCAGCAGTTCCGCAGCCATGAACACTGAAGCTTTCTTT.

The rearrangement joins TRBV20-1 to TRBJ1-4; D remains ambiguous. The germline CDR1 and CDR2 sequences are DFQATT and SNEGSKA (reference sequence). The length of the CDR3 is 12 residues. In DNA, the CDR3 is TGCAGCGTCCCGCCGGGGAATGAAAAACTGTTTTTT. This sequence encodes CSVPPGNEKLFF.

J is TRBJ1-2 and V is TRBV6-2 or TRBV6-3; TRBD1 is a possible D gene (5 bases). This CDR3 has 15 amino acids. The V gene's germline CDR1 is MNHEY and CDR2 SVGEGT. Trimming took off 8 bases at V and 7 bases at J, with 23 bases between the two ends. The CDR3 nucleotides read TGTGCCAGCCGGGAGTCGGGGCAGAGAGGAAGTGGCTACACCTTC. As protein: CASRESGQRGSGYTF.

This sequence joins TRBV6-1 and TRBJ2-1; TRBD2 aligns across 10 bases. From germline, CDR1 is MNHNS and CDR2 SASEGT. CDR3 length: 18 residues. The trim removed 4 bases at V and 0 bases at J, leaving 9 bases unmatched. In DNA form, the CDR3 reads TGTGCCAGCAGTGGGATTTCGGGACTAGCGAGCTCCTACAATGAGCAGTTCTTC. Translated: CASSGISGLASSYNEQFF.

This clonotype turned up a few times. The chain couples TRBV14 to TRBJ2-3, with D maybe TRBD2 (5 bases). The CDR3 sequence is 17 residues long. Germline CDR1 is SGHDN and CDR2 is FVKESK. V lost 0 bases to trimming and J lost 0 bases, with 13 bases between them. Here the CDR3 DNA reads TGTGCCAGCAGCCAAGATTGGAGCGGCGCTAGCACAGATACGCAGTATTTT. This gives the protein CASSQDWSGASTDTQYF.

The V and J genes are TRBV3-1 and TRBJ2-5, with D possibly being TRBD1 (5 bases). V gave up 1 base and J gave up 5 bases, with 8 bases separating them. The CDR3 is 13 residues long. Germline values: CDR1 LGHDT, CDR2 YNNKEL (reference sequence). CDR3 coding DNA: TGTGCCAGCAGCCAAGTCAGGGCGGAGACCCAGTACTTC. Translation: CASSQVRAETQYF.

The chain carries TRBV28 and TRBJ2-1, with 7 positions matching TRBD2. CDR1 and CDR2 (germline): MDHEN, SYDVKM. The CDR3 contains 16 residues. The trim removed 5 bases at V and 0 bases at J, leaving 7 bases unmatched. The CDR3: CASSLMGGGSYNEQFF. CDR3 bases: TGTGCCAGCAGTCTAATGGGGGGGGGCTCCTACAATGAGCAGTTCTTC. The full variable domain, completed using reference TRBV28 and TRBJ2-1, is DVKVTQSSRYLVKRTGEKVFLECVQDMDHENMFWYRQDPGLGLRLIYFSYDVKMKEKGDIPEGYSVSREKKERFSLILESASTNQTSMYLCASSLMGGGSYNEQFFGPGTRLTVL.

CDR3 nucleotide sequence: TGCAGCGTTGAACCCCCCACTACAGATACGCAGTATTTT. It yields the protein CSVEPPTTDTQYF. The chain combines TRBV29-1 with TRBJ2-3; no definite D call. The CDR3 covers 13 residues. Germline lookup yields CDR1 SQVTM and CDR2 ANQGSEA. V was pared by 2 bases and J by 3 bases, with 9 bases between.

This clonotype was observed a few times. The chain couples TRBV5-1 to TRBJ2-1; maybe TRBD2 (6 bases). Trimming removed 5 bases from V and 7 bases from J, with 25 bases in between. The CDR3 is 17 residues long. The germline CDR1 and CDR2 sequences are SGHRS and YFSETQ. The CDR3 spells CASRDTRHQGLGNEQFF. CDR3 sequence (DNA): TGCGCCAGCAGGGATACGAGGCACCAGGGACTGGGTAATGAGCAGTTCTTC.

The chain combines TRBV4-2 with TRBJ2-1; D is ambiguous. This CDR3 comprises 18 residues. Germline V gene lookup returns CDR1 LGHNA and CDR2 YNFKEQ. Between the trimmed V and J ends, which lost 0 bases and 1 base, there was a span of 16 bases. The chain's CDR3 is CASSQEINGHYSYNEQFF. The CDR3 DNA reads TGTGCCAGCAGCCAAGAAATCAACGGCCATTATTCCTACAATGAGCAGTTCTTC.

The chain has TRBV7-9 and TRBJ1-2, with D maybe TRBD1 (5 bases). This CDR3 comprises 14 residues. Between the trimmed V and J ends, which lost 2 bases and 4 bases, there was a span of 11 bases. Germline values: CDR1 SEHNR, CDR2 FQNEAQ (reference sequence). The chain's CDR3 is CASSLIGASYGYTF. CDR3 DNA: TGTGCCAGCAGCTTAATCGGGGCAAGCTATGGCTACACCTTC.

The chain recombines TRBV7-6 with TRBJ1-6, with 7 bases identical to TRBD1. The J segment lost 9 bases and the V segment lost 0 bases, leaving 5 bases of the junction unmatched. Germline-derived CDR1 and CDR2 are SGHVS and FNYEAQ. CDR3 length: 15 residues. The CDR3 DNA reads TGTGCCAGCAGCTTAGCCTGGGACAGAGGTTCACCCCTCCACTTT. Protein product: CASSLAWDRGSPLHF.

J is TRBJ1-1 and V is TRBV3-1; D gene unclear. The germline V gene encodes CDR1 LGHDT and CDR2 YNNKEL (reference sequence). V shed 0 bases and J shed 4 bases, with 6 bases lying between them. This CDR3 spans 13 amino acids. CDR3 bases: TGTGCCAGCAGCCAAGAGGGGATCACTGAAGCTTTCTTT. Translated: CASSQEGITEAFF.

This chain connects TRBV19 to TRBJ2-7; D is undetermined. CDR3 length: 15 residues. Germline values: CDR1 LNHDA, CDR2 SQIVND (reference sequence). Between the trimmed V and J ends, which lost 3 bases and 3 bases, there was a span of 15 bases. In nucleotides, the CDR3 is TGTGCCAGTAGTATCCCCGGAGCACAGTACTACGAGCAGTACTTC. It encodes CASSIPGAQYYEQYF.

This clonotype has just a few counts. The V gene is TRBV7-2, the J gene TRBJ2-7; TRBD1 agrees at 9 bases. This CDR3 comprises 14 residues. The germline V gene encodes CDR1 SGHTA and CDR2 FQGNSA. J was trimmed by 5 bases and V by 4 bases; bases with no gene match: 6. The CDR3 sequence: CASSSGQGSNEQYF. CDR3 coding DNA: TGTGCCAGCAGCTCCGGACAGGGGAGTAACGAGCAGTACTTC. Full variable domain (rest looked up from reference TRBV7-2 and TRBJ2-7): GAGVSQSPSNKVTEKGKDVELRCDPISGHTALYWYRQSLGQGLEFLIYFQGNSAPDKSGLPSDRFSAERTGGSVSTLTIQRTQQEDSAVYLCASSSGQGSNEQYFGPGTRLTVT.

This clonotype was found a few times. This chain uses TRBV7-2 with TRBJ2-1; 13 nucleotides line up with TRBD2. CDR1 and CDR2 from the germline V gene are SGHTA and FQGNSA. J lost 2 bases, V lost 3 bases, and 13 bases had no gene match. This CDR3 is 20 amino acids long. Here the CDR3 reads CASSFLPPGTSGDPYNEQFF. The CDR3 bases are TGTGCCAGCAGCTTTCTCCCCCCCGGGACTAGCGGGGACCCCTACAATGAGCAGTTCTTC.

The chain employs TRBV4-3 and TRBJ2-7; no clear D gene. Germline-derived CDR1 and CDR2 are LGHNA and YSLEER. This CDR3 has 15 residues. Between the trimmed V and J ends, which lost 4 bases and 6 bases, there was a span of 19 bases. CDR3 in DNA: TGCGCCAGCAGCCTGTATAGGACCTATTCCGGCGAGCAGTACTTC. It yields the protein CASSLYRTYSGEQYF.

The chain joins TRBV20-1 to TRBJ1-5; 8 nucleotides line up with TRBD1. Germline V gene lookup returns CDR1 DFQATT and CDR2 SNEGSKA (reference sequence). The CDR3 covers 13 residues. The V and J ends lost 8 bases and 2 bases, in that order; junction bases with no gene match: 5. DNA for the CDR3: TGCAGTACACAGGGGGTGGGCAATCAGCCCCAGCATTTT. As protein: CSTQGVGNQPQHF.

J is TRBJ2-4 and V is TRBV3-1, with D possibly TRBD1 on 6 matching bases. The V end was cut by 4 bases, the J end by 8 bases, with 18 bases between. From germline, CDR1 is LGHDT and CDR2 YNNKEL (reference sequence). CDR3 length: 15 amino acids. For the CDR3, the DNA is TGTGCCAGCAGCCTTTATATGGGGAACAGGGACATTCAGTACTTC. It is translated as CASSLYMGNRDIQYF.

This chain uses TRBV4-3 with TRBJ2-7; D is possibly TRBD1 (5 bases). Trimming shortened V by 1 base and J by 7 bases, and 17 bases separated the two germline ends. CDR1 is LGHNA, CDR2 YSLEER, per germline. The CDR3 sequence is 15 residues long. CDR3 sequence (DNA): TGCGCCAGCAGCCAAGTTGCTCAGGGTGCTGGTGAGCAGTACTTC. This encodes CASSQVAQGAGEQYF.

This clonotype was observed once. Here the CDR3 DNA reads TGTGCCAGCAGCTCGCGGGACACCACCTATGGCTACACCTTC. This codes for CASSSRDTTYGYTF. The V and J genes are TRBV7-2 and TRBJ1-2; a possible D gene is TRBD1 (6 bases). V lost 4 bases to trimming and J lost 4 bases, with 13 bases between them. The CDR3 is 14 amino acids. The germline CDR1 and CDR2 sequences are SGHTA and FQGNSA.

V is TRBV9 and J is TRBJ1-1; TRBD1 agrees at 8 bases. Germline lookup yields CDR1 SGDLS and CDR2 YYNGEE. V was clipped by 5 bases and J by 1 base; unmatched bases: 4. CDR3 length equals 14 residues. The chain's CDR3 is CASSYTGGNTEAFF. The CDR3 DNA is TGTGCCAGCAGTTATACAGGGGGGAACACTGAAGCTTTCTTT.

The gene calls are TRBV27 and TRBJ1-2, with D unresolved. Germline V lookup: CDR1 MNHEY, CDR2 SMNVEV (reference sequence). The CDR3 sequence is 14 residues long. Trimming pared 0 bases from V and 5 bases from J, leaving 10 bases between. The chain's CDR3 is CASSLSSNGYGYTF. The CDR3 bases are TGTGCCAGCAGTTTATCGTCGAATGGGTATGGCTACACCTTC.

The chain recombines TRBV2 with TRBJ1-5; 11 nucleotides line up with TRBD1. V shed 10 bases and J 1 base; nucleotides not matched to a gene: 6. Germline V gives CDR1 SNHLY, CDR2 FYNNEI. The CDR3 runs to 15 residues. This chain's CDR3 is CATRTGGGSNQPQHF. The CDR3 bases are TGTGCCACCAGGACAGGGGGCGGAAGCAATCAGCCCCAGCATTTT.

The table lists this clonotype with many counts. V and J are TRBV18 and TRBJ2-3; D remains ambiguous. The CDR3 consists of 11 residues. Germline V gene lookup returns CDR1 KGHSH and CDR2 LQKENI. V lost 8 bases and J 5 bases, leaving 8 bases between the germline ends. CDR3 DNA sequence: TGTGCCAGCAGCCGCGAAGATACGCAGTATTTT. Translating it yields CASSREDTQYF.

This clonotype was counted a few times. Here the CDR3 reads CAISESSQRGATDTQYF. In nucleotides, the CDR3 is TGTGCCATCAGTGAGTCGAGCCAGCGGGGCGCCACAGATACGCAGTATTTT. V usage is TRBV10-3 and J usage is TRBJ2-3; 7 positions match TRBD2. Germline lookup yields CDR1 ENHRY and CDR2 SYGVKD. The CDR3 runs 17 residues. With V trimmed by 0 bases and J by 2 bases, 8 bases remained unmatched.

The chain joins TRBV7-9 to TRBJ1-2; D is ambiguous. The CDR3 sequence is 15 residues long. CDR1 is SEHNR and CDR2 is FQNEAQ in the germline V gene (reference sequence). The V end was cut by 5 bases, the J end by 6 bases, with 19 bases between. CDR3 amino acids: CASSTLVEALDGYTF. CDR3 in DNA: TGTGCCAGCAGCACCTTAGTGGAGGCGCTGGATGGCTACACCTTC.

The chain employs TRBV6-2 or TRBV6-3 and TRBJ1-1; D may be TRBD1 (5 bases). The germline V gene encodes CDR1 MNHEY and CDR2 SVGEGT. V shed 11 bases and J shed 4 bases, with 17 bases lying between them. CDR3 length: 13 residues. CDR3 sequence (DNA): TGTGCCTCAGCGGATAAGACAGCCACTGAAGCTTTCTTT. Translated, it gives CASADKTATEAFF.

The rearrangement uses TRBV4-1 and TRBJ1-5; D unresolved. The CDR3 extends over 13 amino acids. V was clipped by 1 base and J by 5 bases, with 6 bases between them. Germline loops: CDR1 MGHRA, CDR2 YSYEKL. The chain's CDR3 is CASSQAGYQPQHF. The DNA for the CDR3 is TGCGCCAGCAGCCAAGCTGGGTATCAGCCCCAGCATTTT.

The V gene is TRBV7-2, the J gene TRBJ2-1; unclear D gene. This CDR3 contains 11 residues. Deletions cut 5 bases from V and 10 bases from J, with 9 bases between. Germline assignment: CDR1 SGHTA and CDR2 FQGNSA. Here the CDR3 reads CASSRSWEQFF. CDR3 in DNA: TGTGCCAGCAGCCGTTCTTGGGAGCAGTTCTTC.